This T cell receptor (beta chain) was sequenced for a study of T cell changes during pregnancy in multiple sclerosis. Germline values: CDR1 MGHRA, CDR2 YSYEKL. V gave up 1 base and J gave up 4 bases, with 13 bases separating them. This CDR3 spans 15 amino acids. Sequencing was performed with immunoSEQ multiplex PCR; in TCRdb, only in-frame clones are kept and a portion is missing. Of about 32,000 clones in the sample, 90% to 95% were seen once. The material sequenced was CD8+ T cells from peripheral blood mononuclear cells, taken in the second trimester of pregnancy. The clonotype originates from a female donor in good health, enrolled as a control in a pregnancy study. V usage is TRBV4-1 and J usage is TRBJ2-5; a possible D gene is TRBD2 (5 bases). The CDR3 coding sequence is TGCGCCAGCAGCCAAGTCGGACTGACGATAGAGACCCAGTACTTC. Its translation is CASSQVGLTIETQYF.